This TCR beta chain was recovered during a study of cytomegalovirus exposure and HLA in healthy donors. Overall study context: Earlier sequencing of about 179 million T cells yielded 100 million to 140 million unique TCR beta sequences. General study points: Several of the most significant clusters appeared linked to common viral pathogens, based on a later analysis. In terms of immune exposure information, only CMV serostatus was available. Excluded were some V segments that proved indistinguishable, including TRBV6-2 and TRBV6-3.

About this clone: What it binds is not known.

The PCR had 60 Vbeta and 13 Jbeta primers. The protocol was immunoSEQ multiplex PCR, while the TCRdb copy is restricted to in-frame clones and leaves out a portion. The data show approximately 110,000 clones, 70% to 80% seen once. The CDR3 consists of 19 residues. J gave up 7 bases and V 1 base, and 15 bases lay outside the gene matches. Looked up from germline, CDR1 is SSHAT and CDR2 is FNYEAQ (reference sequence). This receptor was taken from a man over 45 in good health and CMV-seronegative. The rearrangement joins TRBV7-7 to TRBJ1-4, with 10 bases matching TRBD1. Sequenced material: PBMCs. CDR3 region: CASSLGGDRGRVSGEKLFF. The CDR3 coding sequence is TGTGCCAGCAGCTTAGGGGGGGACAGGGGCAGGGTTAGTGGTGAAAAACTGTTTTTT. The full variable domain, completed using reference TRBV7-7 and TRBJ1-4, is GAGVSQSPRYKVTKRGQDVTLRCDPISSHATLYWYQQALGQGPEFLTYFNYEAQPDKSGLPSDRFSAERPEGSISTLTIQRTEQRDSAMYRCASSLGGDRGRVSGEKLFFGSGTQLSVL.